This T cell receptor beta chain was recovered during a study of shared clonotypes between healthy human individuals. CDR3 length: 14 amino acids. In germline, CDR1 is SGHVS, CDR2 FNYEAQ. Trimming shortened V by 5 bases and J by 6 bases, and 14 bases separated the two germline ends. Study findings and constraints: Clonotype sharing among the donors was expected to vary with sequencing depth. Investigators collected only blood, and repertoires in tissues likely differ.

A remark on this clone: No antigen is known for it.

The naive CD8 fraction comprised CD45RO-negative cells positively selected for CCR7 and excluded terminally differentiated effector memory CD45RA+ cells. The data were produced by immunoSEQ multiplex PCR, yet TCRdb's version contains in-frame clones alone and is incomplete. The sample holds under 600,000 clones; 95% to 98% are singletons and the top ten take approximately 0.3%. The sequencing sample was made of naive CD8+ T cells sorted from blood. This chain connects TRBV7-6 to TRBJ2-1; D gene ambiguous. This sequence was found in a man aged 25 to 40 in good health. CDR3 bases: TGTGCCAGCAGCCGCGACCTCGACTTCAATGAGCAGTTCTTC. As protein: CASSRDLDFNEQFF.